One TCR beta chain is described in this entry. Its antigen remains unknown. This entry comes from a study of shared clonotypes between healthy human individuals. Study-wide results and caveats: Naive subsets typically showed greater estimated richness than memory subsets. For naive CD4 cells, around 5% of clonotypes were shared across a few donors. It was the non-shared clonotypes that had lower generation probabilities than clonotypes shared by all four donors.

Trimming cost V 4 bases and J 7 bases, with 8 bases left between them. This CDR3 comprises 12 residues. Germline CDR1 reads SGHDT; CDR2 reads YYEEEE. Measured with immunoSEQ multiplex PCR; TCRdb has only the in-frame clones, and not every one. The sample records roughly 2.5 million clones, approximately 90% being singletons. The healthy adult donors were HIV-negative and reported no recent acute infections or vaccinations. The rearrangement uses TRBV5-6 and TRBJ2-2; D is ambiguous. This clonotype originated in a man younger than 35 in good health. Input material: naive CD4+ T cells sorted from blood. The subset: CD45RA+ positively selected. In DNA, the CDR3 is TGTGCCAGCAGCCTCGACATCGGGGAGCTGTTTTTT. Translated, it gives CASSLDIGELFF. Full variable domain (remainder filled in from reference TRBV5-6 and TRBJ2-2): DAGVTQSPTHLIKTRGQQVTLRCSPKSGHDTVSWYQQALGQGPQFIFQYYEEEERQRGNFPDRFSGHQFPNYSSELNVNALLLGDSALYLCASSLDIGELFFGEGSRLTVL.